The 10 T cell receptor beta chains given below trace back to one sample, sequenced in a study of beta chain features in type 1 diabetes. Sequenced material consisted of expressed TCRB transcripts (all of the isolated RNA was reverse transcribed). Sequenced by immunoSEQ multiplex PCR; TCRdb stores in-frame clones only, minus some. The sample shows some 160,000 clones, roughly 9.1% of them seen only once. Specimen: central memory CD4+ T cells from blood. All receptors derive from a woman between 18 and 29 years old in good health.

This clone was found a few times. The chain employs TRBV5-6 and TRBJ1-4; D call uncertain. V was trimmed by 3 bases and J by 0 bases, leaving 9 bases between them. The V gene's germline CDR1 is SGHDT and CDR2 YYEEEE. The CDR3 runs to 15 residues. CDR3 loop: CASSSLSSTNEKLFF. CDR3 nucleotide sequence: TGTGCCAGCAGCTCCCTATCGTCAACTAATGAAAAACTGTTTTTT. The full variable domain, rest sourced from reference TRBV5-6 and TRBJ1-4, is DAGVTQSPTHLIKTRGQQVTLRCSPKSGHDTVSWYQQALGQGPQFIFQYYEEEERQRGNFPDRFSGHQFPNYSSELNVNALLLGDSALYLCASSSLSSTNEKLFFGSGTQLSVL.

The sample holds a few counts of this clone. In DNA form, the CDR3 reads TGTGCCTGTCACCATACTAGCGGGACGTACGAGCAGTACTTC. It yields the protein CACHHTSGTYEQYF. J is TRBJ2-7 and V is TRBV30; the match to TRBD2 covers 10 bases. J gave up 4 bases and V 6 bases, and 9 bases lay outside the gene matches. This CDR3 region has 14 residues. CDR1 is GTSNPN, CDR2 SVGIG, per germline (reference sequence).

The chain combines TRBV7-9 with TRBJ2-6; no firm D call. The germline gives CDR1 SEHNR, CDR2 FQNEAQ (reference sequence). V was shortened by 3 bases and J by 5 bases, with 11 bases between the two germline ends. The CDR3 loop spans 15 amino acids. CDR3 protein: CASSFSSQRANVLTF. DNA of the CDR3: TGTGCCAGCAGCTTTAGCAGCCAACGGGCCAACGTCCTGACTTTC.

This clone has a single count. This chain connects TRBV30 to TRBJ1-2; 10 bases map to TRBD1. The CDR3 covers 12 residues. Trimming took 2 bases from V and 10 from J; bases not matched to a gene: 4. Germline V lookup: CDR1 GTSNPN, CDR2 SVGIG (reference sequence). In DNA, the CDR3 is TGTGCCTGGAGTCGCGGGACAGGGGACTACACCTTC. It is translated as CAWSRGTGDYTF.

A few counts support this clone. Other DNA sequences within the sample encode an identical CDR3. J is TRBJ1-2 and V is TRBV20-1; 8 positions match TRBD1. This CDR3 contains 11 residues. Germline V gives CDR1 DFQATT, CDR2 SNEGSKA (reference sequence). V was clipped by 6 bases and J by 8 bases; unmatched bases: 5. CDR3 in amino acids: CSARQGRGYTF. In DNA, the CDR3 is TGCAGTGCCCGACAGGGGCGCGGCTACACCTTC.

This clone was observed many times. V is TRBV30 and J is TRBJ2-1; 10 nucleotides match TRBD2. V shed 5 bases and J 5 bases; nucleotides not matched to a gene: 9. This CDR3 has 15 residues. Germline V gene sequence: CDR1 GTSNPN, CDR2 SVGIG (reference sequence). CDR3 in DNA: TGTGCCTGGGGGGGAGCGGGGGGGCTGAACAATGAGCAGTTCTTC. It specifies CAWGGAGGLNNEQFF.

This clone was seen a handful of times. The rearrangement links TRBV5-6 to TRBJ2-3; tentatively, D is TRBD2 (6 bases). Germline CDR1 SGHDT, CDR2 YYEEEE. Trimming removed 3 bases from V and 3 bases from J, with 11 bases in between. This CDR3 spans 14 amino acids. CDR3 amino acids: CASSWAEGTDTQYF. The DNA of the CDR3 is TGTGCCAGCAGCTGGGCGGAGGGAACAGATACGCAGTATTTT.

This clone was picked up a small number of times. The V and J genes are TRBV5-1 and TRBJ2-2; TRBD1 matches 9 bases. The V segment lost 4 bases and the J segment 7 bases; nucleotides outside the gene matches: 8. CDR1 SGHRS and CDR2 YFSETQ come from the germline V gene. The CDR3 is 15 residues long. This chain's CDR3 is CASSRRTGENGELFF. The CDR3 region has the DNA TGCGCCAGCAGCCGACGGACAGGGGAGAACGGGGAGCTGTTTTTT.

In this sample, this clone turned up once. The V and J genes are TRBV6-6 and TRBJ2-3; D is perhaps TRBD2 (5 bases). The germline V and J ends were trimmed by 5 bases and 6 bases, with 15 bases remaining between them. This CDR3 is built from 14 residues. Germline CDR1 and CDR2: MNHNY and SVGAGI (reference sequence). CDR3 DNA: TGTGCCAGCAGTAAAAGGTCGGACTCGGATACGCAGTATTTT. It encodes CASSKRSDSDTQYF.

This clone was picked up a small number of times. One end of the junction varies from germline; a read error may be responsible. J is TRBJ2-2 and V is TRBV7-9; 14 nucleotides line up with TRBD2. CDR3 size: 18 residues. Germline assignment: CDR1 SEHNR and CDR2 FQNEAQ (reference sequence). The CDR3 here is CASTLWRGLAGDGGELFF. CDR3 bases: TGTGCCAGCACCTTATGGCGGGGACTAGCGGGAGATGGCGGGGAGCTGTTTTTT.